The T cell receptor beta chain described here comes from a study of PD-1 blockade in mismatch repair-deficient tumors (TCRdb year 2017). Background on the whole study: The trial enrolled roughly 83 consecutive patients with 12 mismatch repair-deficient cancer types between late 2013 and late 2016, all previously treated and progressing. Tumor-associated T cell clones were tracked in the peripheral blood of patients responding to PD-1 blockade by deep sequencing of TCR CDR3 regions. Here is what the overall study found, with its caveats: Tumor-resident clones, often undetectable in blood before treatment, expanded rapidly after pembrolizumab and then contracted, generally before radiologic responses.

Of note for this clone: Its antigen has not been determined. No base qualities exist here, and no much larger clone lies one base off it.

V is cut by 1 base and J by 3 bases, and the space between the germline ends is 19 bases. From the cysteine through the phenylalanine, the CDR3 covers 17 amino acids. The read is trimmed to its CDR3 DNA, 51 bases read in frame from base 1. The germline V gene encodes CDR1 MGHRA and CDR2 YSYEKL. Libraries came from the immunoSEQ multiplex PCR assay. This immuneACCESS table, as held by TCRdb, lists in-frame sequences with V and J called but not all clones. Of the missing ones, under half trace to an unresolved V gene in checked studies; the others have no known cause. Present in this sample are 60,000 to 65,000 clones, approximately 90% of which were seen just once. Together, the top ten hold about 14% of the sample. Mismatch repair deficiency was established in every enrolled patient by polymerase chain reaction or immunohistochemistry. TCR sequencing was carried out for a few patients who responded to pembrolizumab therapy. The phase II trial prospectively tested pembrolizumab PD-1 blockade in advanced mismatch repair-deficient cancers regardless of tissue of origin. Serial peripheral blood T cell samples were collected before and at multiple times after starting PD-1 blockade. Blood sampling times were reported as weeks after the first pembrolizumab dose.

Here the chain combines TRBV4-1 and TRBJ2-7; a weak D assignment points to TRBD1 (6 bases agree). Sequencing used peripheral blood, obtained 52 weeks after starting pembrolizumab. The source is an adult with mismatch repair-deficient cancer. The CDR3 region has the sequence CASSQALGDTTYYEQYF. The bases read TGCGCCAGCAGCCAAGCCTTGGGGGACACCACCTACTACGAGCAGTACTTC.